The 27 T cell receptor beta chains below come from one sample, sequenced in a study of T cell changes during pregnancy in multiple sclerosis. The repertoire was sequenced with immunoSEQ multiplex PCR; TCRdb's copy has only in-frame clones and lacks some. The repertoire holds approximately 48,000 clones, with 94% as singletons. The sample here was CD8+ T cells from peripheral blood mononuclear cells, taken before pregnancy. Every receptor here comes from a female donor with multiple sclerosis, enrolled in a pregnancy study.

The rearrangement joins TRBV27 to TRBJ2-1; no clear D. Trimming pared 5 bases from V and 8 bases from J, leaving 22 bases between. The CDR3 sequence is 16 residues long. Germline CDR1 MNHEY, CDR2 SMNVEV (reference sequence). The CDR3 here is CASSSLGLYTWHEQFF. CDR3 DNA sequence: TGTGCCAGCAGTAGCCTGGGCCTTTACACTTGGCATGAGCAGTTCTTC.

V usage is TRBV5-1 and J usage is TRBJ1-2; TRBD1 matches 11 bases. J gave up 0 bases and V 0 bases, and 7 bases lay outside the gene matches. The CDR3 totals 18 residues. CDR1 SGHRS and CDR2 YFSETQ come from the germline V gene. This CDR3 is CASSLVPDRGLANYGYTF. CDR3 bases: TGCGCCAGCAGCTTGGTCCCGGACAGGGGGCTTGCTAACTATGGCTACACCTTC.

The chain couples TRBV28 to TRBJ2-5, with D possibly TRBD1 on 5 matching bases. V was trimmed by 2 bases and J by 5 bases, leaving 15 bases between them. CDR3 size: 15 residues. Germline V CDR1 and CDR2: MDHEN, SYDVKM. The CDR3 loop is CASSLKGVGPETQYF. In DNA, the CDR3 is TGTGCCAGCAGTTTAAAAGGGGTGGGGCCCGAGACCCAGTACTTC.

The chain is built from TRBV9 and TRBJ2-7, with D uncertain. Trimming removed 4 bases at V and 2 bases at J, with 10 bases between. There are 13 residues in the CDR3. Germline assignment: CDR1 SGDLS and CDR2 YYNGEE. The CDR3, as DNA: TGTGCCAGCAGCCCTAACCCCGCCTACGAGCAGTACTTC. Its protein product is CASSPNPAYEQYF.

The V gene is TRBV5-8, the J gene TRBJ2-3; D possibly corresponds to TRBD2 (6 bases). The CDR3 totals 16 residues. CDR1 is SGHTS, CDR2 YDEGEE, per germline. V lost 4 bases, J lost 3 bases, and 18 bases lay in between. The DNA of the CDR3 is TGTGCCAGCAGCCCTTTCGGGCGGAGGGGTACAGATACGCAGTATTTT. This gives the protein CASSPFGRRGTDTQYF.

The chain has TRBV14 and TRBJ2-3, with 8 bases fitting TRBD2. In germline, CDR1 is SGHDN, CDR2 FVKESK. CDR3 size: 14 residues. With 2 bases clipped from V and 6 bases from J, the junction kept 4 bases outside the gene matches. The CDR3 protein is CASSQTGRADTQYF. CDR3 nucleotide sequence: TGTGCCAGCAGCCAAACCGGGAGGGCGGATACGCAGTATTTT.

The count of this clone is one. This chain uses TRBV5-1 with TRBJ2-7; 8 bases match TRBD2. This CDR3 is built from 14 residues. Germline loops: CDR1 SGHRS, CDR2 YFSETQ. Unmatched junction bases numbered 3, after V lost 2 bases and J lost 2 bases. CDR3 protein: CASSFAAGAYEQYF. The CDR3 coding sequence is TGCGCCAGCAGCTTTGCAGCGGGGGCCTACGAGCAGTACTTC.

For the CDR3, the DNA is TGTGCCAGTAGTATTCCAGGACTTGAAGCTTTCTTT. It codes for CASSIPGLEAFF. The chain combines TRBV19 with TRBJ1-1; D ambiguous. Deletions cut 3 bases from V and 7 bases from J, with 9 bases between. CDR1 LNHDA and CDR2 SQIVND come from the germline V gene (reference sequence). The CDR3 spans 12 residues.

The chain uses TRBV5-6 and TRBJ2-7, with 9 nucleotides matching TRBD1. The CDR3 covers 13 residues. With 4 bases clipped from V and 7 bases from J, the junction kept 6 bases outside the gene matches. Per germline, CDR1 SGHDT and CDR2 YYEEEE. Here the CDR3 reads CASSETGGGEQYF. The CDR3 bases are TGTGCCAGCAGCGAGACAGGGGGAGGGGAGCAGTACTTC. The variable domain in full, with the rest retrieved from reference TRBV5-6 and TRBJ2-7, is DAGVTQSPTHLIKTRGQQVTLRCSPKSGHDTVSWYQQALGQGPQFIFQYYEEEERQRGNFPDRFSGHQFPNYSSELNVNALLLGDSALYLCASSETGGGEQYFGPGTRLTVT.

This clone was detected many times. This sequence joins TRBV27 and TRBJ2-7, with TRBD2 as a possible D gene (5 bases). The germline V gene has CDR1 MNHEY and CDR2 SMNVEV (reference sequence). The CDR3 is made up of 17 amino acids. Trimming left V 5 bases short and J 2 bases short, with 22 bases between. The CDR3 spells CASSPFRRRATTYEQYF. CDR3 bases: TGTGCCAGCAGTCCATTTAGACGGCGGGCTACCACCTACGAGCAGTACTTC.

This clone has just a few counts. This chain joins TRBV2 and TRBJ1-2; TRBD1 agrees at 7 bases. The CDR3 totals 14 residues. Germline V gene data show CDR1 as SNHLY and CDR2 as FYNNEI. Trimming removed 4 bases from V and 4 bases from J; junction bases left unmatched: 6. CDR3 sequence reads: CASSVWGTVYGYTF. CDR3 bases: TGTGCCAGCAGTGTATGGGGGACAGTCTATGGCTACACCTTC.

The chain has TRBV4-3 and TRBJ1-1; a weak D match, TRBD1 (6 bases). Germline V gene sequence: CDR1 LGHNA, CDR2 YSLEER. The germline V and J ends were trimmed by 1 base and 5 bases, with 17 bases remaining between them. CDR3 size: 16 residues. The CDR3 loop is CASSQGRATGGTEAFF. Here the CDR3 DNA reads TGCGCCAGCAGCCAAGGAAGAGCGACAGGTGGGACTGAAGCTTTCTTT.

The gene calls are TRBV7-2 and TRBJ2-3, with D unclear. V lost 5 bases and J 3 bases, leaving 9 bases between the germline ends. The CDR3 covers 13 residues. CDR1 and CDR2 (germline): SGHTA, FQGNSA. The CDR3 spells CASSQASTDTQYF. CDR3 coding DNA: TGTGCCAGCAGCCAAGCGTCAACAGATACGCAGTATTTT.

In DNA form, the CDR3 reads TGTGCCAGCAGTGAGGGGGACAGGGAGCAGTTCTTC. Its translation: CASSEGDREQFF. The V and J genes are TRBV25-1 and TRBJ2-1; 8 positions agree with TRBD1. The CDR3 loop spans 12 amino acids. Germline V gives CDR1 MGHDK, CDR2 SYGVNS. Unmatched junction bases numbered 2, after V lost 3 bases and J lost 10 bases.

With respect to this clone: Germline and junction disagree at one end, which may indicate a read error. This chain connects TRBV20-1 to TRBJ1-1; no definite D call. The CDR3 extends over 10 amino acids. The germline V gene encodes CDR1 DFQATT and CDR2 SNEGSKA (reference sequence). CDR3 coding DNA: TGCAGTGCTAGAGATTCCCCGTCCCGTTTT. Translating gives CSARDSPSRF.

V and J are TRBV7-9 and TRBJ2-2, with unresolved D. The V end lost 1 base, the J end lost 6 bases, and 9 bases lay between the germline ends. The V gene's germline CDR1 is SEHNR and CDR2 FQNEAQ (reference sequence). CDR3 length: 14 amino acids. The DNA of the CDR3 is TGTGCCAGCAGCTTAGGGCTTACCCCCGGGGAGCTGTTTTTT. This sequence encodes CASSLGLTPGELFF. The variable domain in full, completed from reference TRBV7-9 and TRBJ2-2, reads DTGVSQNPRHKITKRGQNVTFRCDPISEHNRLYWYRQTLGQGPEFLTYFQNEAQLEKSRLLSDRFSAERPKGSFSTLEIQRTEQGDSAMYLCASSLGLTPGELFFGEGSRLTVL.

The chain carries TRBV4-1 and TRBJ2-7; TRBD1 matches at 7 bases. CDR1 is MGHRA, CDR2 YSYEKL, per germline. The CDR3 extends over 15 amino acids. Trimming at V came to 1 base and at J to 4 bases, leaving 7 bases not matched to a gene. CDR3 amino acids: CASSQGPDRVYEQYF. The CDR3 DNA sequence: TGCGCCAGCAGCCAAGGACCCGACAGGGTTTACGAGCAGTACTTC.

V is TRBV27 and J is TRBJ2-7, with 7 bases matching TRBD2. Germline CDR1 and CDR2: MNHEY and SMNVEV (reference sequence). This CDR3 region has 18 residues. Trimming at V came to 0 bases and at J to 2 bases, leaving 13 bases not matched to a gene. This CDR3 is CASSLSGLAEGRAYEQYF. The DNA for the CDR3 is TGTGCCAGCAGTTTATCAGGGCTAGCGGAGGGGAGGGCCTACGAGCAGTACTTC.

V is TRBV6-1 and J is TRBJ1-1, with D unresolved. The V end was cut by 6 bases, the J end by 2 bases, with 10 bases between. This CDR3 is 13 amino acids long. The germline V gene encodes CDR1 MNHNS and CDR2 SASEGT. The CDR3 DNA is TGTGCCAGCAGAAAAGAGGGTAACACTGAAGCTTTCTTT. This sequence encodes CASRKEGNTEAFF.

The gene calls are TRBV5-6 and TRBJ2-5; TRBD1 might be the D (5 bases). V lost 0 bases, J lost 0 bases, and 6 bases lay in between. CDR1 is SGHDT, CDR2 YYEEEE, per germline. This CDR3 is 14 amino acids long. The CDR3 sequence is CASSLDRYQETQYF. The CDR3 DNA follows: TGTGCCAGCAGCTTGGACAGGTACCAAGAGACCCAGTACTTC.

The rearrangement joins TRBV27 to TRBJ1-1; D gene unclear. V lost 0 bases and J 4 bases, leaving 9 bases between the germline ends. The CDR3 is 14 amino acids. Germline lookup yields CDR1 MNHEY and CDR2 SMNVEV (reference sequence). As DNA, the CDR3 is TGTGCCAGCAGTTTATCAGTGGGAGGCACTGAAGCTTTCTTT. Translated, it gives CASSLSVGGTEAFF.

The gene calls are TRBV5-6 and TRBJ1-1, with D maybe TRBD1 (5 bases). The CDR3 has 15 residues. Germline V lookup: CDR1 SGHDT, CDR2 YYEEEE. V was cut by 2 bases and J by 4 bases, with 15 bases left in between. CDR3 residues: CASSFSWAGLTEAFF. The CDR3 nucleotides read TGTGCCAGCAGCTTCAGTTGGGCAGGGCTCACTGAAGCTTTCTTT.

This chain uses TRBV29-1 with TRBJ1-4, with TRBD1 matching 10 bases. This CDR3 region has 15 residues. Looked up from germline, CDR1 is SQVTM and CDR2 is ANQGSEA. The junction had 12 bases not matched to a gene; V was cut back by 7 bases and J by 7 bases. CDR3 protein: CSAQTGQGKGEKLFF. CDR3 nucleotides: TGCAGCGCACAGACGGGACAGGGGAAGGGTGAAAAACTGTTTTTT.

The table lists this clone with a few counts. Germline is not matched at one junction end, which may reflect a read error. The chain joins TRBV5-1 to TRBJ1-2; D uncertain. CDR3 size: 13 residues. Germline CDR1 and CDR2: SGHRS and YFSETQ. CDR3 nucleotides: TGCGCCAGCACCTTGGTTGGAGTCTATGGCTACACCTTC. Its translation: CASTLVGVYGYTF.

The rearrangement joins TRBV2 to TRBJ1-2; D uncertain. CDR3 length: 13 residues. V lost 6 bases and J lost 2, with 10 bases in between. Per germline, CDR1 SNHLY and CDR2 FYNNEI. CDR3 amino acids: CASRGRLNYGYTF. The CDR3 DNA reads as TGTGCCAGCAGAGGCAGGCTAAACTATGGCTACACCTTC.

V gene TRBV2 combines with J gene TRBJ2-1; D unresolved. Trimming shortened V by 8 bases and J by 4 bases, and 18 bases separated the two germline ends. The CDR3 loop spans 15 amino acids. Germline V gene data show CDR1 as SNHLY and CDR2 as FYNNEI. CDR3 bases: TGTGCCAGCCTTGAGGCCAGTGTGCTATACAATGAGCAGTTCTTC. Amino acids: CASLEASVLYNEQFF.

This chain connects TRBV5-1 to TRBJ1-1, with D hard to call. V was cut by 0 bases and J by 3 bases, with 6 bases left in between. In germline, CDR1 is SGHRS, CDR2 YFSETQ. The CDR3 loop spans 13 amino acids. The CDR3 sequence: CASSLGEYTEAFF. In DNA, the CDR3 is TGCGCCAGCAGCTTGGGGGAGTACACTGAAGCTTTCTTT.